This T cell receptor (beta chain) was recorded in a study of control samples from healthy donors and cancer patients. Per the germline V gene, CDR1 is SGHTS and CDR2 is YDEGEE. V lost 0 bases and J lost 2; bases outside the gene matches: 2. The CDR3 has 15 residues. Here immunoSEQ multiplex PCR was the method, and the copy in TCRdb shows in-frame clones only, minus some. The repertoire holds 90,000 to 110,000 clones, with roughly four fifths as singletons. The sequenced material came from blood. This clonotype originated in a woman aged 50 to 60 in good health. The V and J genes are TRBV5-8 and TRBJ1-2; 9 bases match TRBD1. The CDR3 protein is CASSLAGTGNYGYTF. The CDR3 DNA sequence: TGTGCCAGCAGCTTGGCTGGGACAGGGAACTATGGCTACACCTTC. Based on the CDR3 plus reference TRBV5-8 and TRBJ1-2, the full variable domain is EAGVTQSPTHLIKTRGQQATLRCSPISGHTSVYWYQQALGLGLQFLLWYDEGEERNRGNFPPRFSGRQFPNYSSELNVNALELEDSALYLCASSLAGTGNYGYTFGSGTRLTVV.